A single sample gave rise to the 10 T cell receptor beta chains below, sequenced in a study of blood T cells in healthy people across ages (dated by TCRdb to the mid-2010s). Library preparation used 5' RACE. The sequencing machine was an Illumina HiSeq 2500. A second PCR of about 6 to 11 cycles was run with a J-beta primer mix and a sample-barcoded 5' primer. TCRdb redid the processing of the public reads, applying fastp at Q25 and MiXCR, and retained in-frame beta chains. Rows are unified per CDR3 protein, each entry keeping the most common DNA and genes. Recorded for this sample are some 730,000 distinct CDR3 sequences; around a fifth of them occurred a single time. The top ten clonotypes cover around 22% of the sample. The sequenced sample was blood. The receptors were gathered from a man in his 70s in good health.

This clonotype was detected only a few times. J is TRBJ2-7 and V is TRBV5-1; 10 positions match TRBD2. The germline V gene has CDR1 SGHRS and CDR2 YFSETQ. V lost 4 bases and J lost 5; bases outside the gene matches: 12. There are 16 residues in the CDR3. The CDR3 spells CASSGGQRGGLDEQYF. The CDR3 DNA sequence: TGCGCCAGCAGCGGAGGACAGCGGGGGGGCCTCGACGAGCAGTACTTC.

The chain carries TRBV6-1 and TRBJ1-4; a possible D gene is TRBD1 (5 bases). Germline V CDR1 and CDR2: MNHNS, SASEGT. The V and J ends lost 3 bases and 8 bases respectively, with 19 bases between them. The CDR3 spans 16 residues. CDR3 sequence: CASSDPLQDNREKLFF. The DNA of the CDR3 is TGTGCCAGCAGTGACCCCCTACAGGATAATAGGGAAAAACTGTTTTTT.

CDR3 amino acids: CASSNKGGTEAFF. As DNA, the CDR3 is TGCGCCAGCAGCAACAAAGGGGGAACTGAAGCTTTCTTT. This chain links TRBV5-1 with TRBJ1-1, with D maybe TRBD1 (6 bases). Deletions cut 4 bases from V and 5 bases from J, with 12 bases between. CDR3 length: 13 amino acids. Germline V CDR1 and CDR2: SGHRS, YFSETQ. Full variable domain (missing parts from reference TRBV5-1 and TRBJ1-1): KAGVTQTPRYLIKTRGQQVTLSCSPISGHRSVSWYQQTPGQGLQFLFEYFSETQRNKGNFPGRFSGRQFSNSRSEMNVSTLELGDSALYLCASSNKGGTEAFFGQGTRLTVV.

The rearrangement joins TRBV20-1 to TRBJ2-1; TRBD2 matches 8 bases. Germline CDR1 is DFQATT and CDR2 is SNEGSKA (reference sequence). The J segment lost 7 bases and the V segment lost 3 bases, leaving 8 bases of the junction unmatched. The CDR3 is 14 amino acids. The CDR3 here is CSASPPGGVNEQFF. DNA of the CDR3: TGCAGTGCTAGCCCACCGGGAGGGGTAAATGAGCAGTTCTTC.

V usage is TRBV7-6 and J usage is TRBJ2-5; D is tentatively TRBD1 or TRBD2 (5 bases each). The last part of the DNA fits TRBJ2-1 better; the J call may be wrong. Looked up from germline, CDR1 is SGHVS and CDR2 is FNYEAQ. This CDR3 has 12 residues. CDR3 protein: CASSLSGPEQFF. The CDR3 coding sequence is TGTGCCAGCAGCTTATCGGGGCCTGAGCAGTTCTTC.

The V gene is TRBV29-1, the J gene TRBJ2-5; D could derive from TRBD1 or TRBD2 (5 bases each). This CDR3 comprises 11 residues. V dropped 0 bases and J dropped 13 bases, with 12 bases sitting between them. Germline CDR1 SQVTM, CDR2 ANQGSEA. The CDR3 protein is CSVEDSGPRYF. The CDR3 DNA is TGCAGCGTTGAAGACTCGGGACCTCGGTACTTC.

J is TRBJ1-2 and V is TRBV7-9; D might be TRBD1 (6 bases). CDR3 length equals 14 residues. Looked up from germline, CDR1 is SEHNR and CDR2 is FQNEAQ (reference sequence). The V and J ends lost 7 bases and 3 bases respectively, with 15 bases between them. Written as DNA, the CDR3 is TGTGCCAGCACCCCCACGTACAGGGACTATGGCTACACCTTC. It codes for CASTPTYRDYGYTF.

Concerning this clonotype: Since the CDR3 does not end with the conserved phenylalanine or tryptophan, this likely comes from a read error. No DNA is shown, since the ends of the CDR3 on it are uncertain; the CDR3 is the one TCRdb lists. The chain recombines TRBV21-1 with TRBJ2-1; the table assigns TRBD2, which was not confirmed against the DNA. TRBV21-1 represents a pseudogene. The length of the CDR3 is 15 amino acids, counting both ends. CDR3 amino acids: CASSKSPLGPKLCNV.

This clonotype was seen at least ten times. This sequence joins TRBV7-3 and TRBJ1-4; a possible D gene is TRBD1 (5 bases). The V and J ends lost 0 bases and 8 bases respectively, with 13 bases between them. Germline V gives CDR1 SGHTA, CDR2 FQGTGA. The CDR3 covers 15 residues. The CDR3 protein is CASSLTAGRGEKLFF. For the CDR3, the DNA is TGTGCCAGCAGCTTAACAGCGGGGCGAGGGGAAAAACTGTTTTTT.

This clonotype was seen at least ten times. The chain uses TRBV20-1 and TRBJ2-1; 14 positions match TRBD2. V dropped 5 bases and J dropped 10; count of bases not matched to a gene: 7. CDR1 and CDR2 (germline): DFQATT, SNEGSKA (reference sequence). The CDR3 contains 14 residues. In nucleotides, the CDR3 is TGCAGTGCTCCCCAACGGACTAGCGGGGGGGAGCAGTTCTTC. This gives the protein CSAPQRTSGGEQFF.